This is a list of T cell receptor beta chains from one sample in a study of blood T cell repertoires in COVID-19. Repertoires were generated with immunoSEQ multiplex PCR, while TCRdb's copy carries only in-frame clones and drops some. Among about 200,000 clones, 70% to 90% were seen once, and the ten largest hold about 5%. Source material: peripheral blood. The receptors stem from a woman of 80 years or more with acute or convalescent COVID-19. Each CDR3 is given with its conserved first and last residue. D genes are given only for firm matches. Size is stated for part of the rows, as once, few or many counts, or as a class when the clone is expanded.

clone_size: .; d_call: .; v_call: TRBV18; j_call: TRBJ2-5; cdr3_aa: CASSPRLGVETQYF; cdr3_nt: TGTGCCAGCTCACCTCGACTAGGGGTGGAGACCCAGTACTTC
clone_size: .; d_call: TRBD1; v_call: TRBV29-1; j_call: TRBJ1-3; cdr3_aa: CSALWTGGPYFNF; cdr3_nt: TGCAGCGCTCTGTGGACAGGGGGACCGTATTTTAATTTT
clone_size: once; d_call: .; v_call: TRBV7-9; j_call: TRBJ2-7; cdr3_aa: CASSRRDWYEQYF; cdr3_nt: TGTGCCAGCAGCCGTCGGGACTGGTACGAGCAGTACTTC
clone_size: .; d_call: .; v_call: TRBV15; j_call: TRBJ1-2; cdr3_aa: CATSRGGDSHGYTF; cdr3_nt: TGTGCCACCAGCAGAGGTGGGGACTCCCATGGCTACACCTTC
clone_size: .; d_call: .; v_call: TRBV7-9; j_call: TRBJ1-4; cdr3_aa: CASSSDGGEKLFF; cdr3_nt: TGTGCCAGCAGCTCAGACGGGGGAGAAAAACTGTTTTTT
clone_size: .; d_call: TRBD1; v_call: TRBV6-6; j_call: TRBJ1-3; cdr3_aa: CAGTGGGGNTIYF; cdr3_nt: TGTGCCGGCACAGGGGGCGGTGGAAACACCATATATTTT
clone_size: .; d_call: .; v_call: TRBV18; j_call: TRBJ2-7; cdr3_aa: CASSRDTSYEQYF; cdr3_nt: TGTGCCAGCTCACGGGACACCTCCTACGAGCAGTACTTC
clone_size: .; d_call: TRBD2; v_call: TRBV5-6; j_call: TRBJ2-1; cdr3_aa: CASSLVGTSASNEQFF; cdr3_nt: TGTGCCAGCAGCTTGGTAGGGACTAGCGCCTCCAATGAGCAGTTCTTC
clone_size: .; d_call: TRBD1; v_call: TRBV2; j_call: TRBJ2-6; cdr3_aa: CASSYRGPGANVLTF; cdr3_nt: TGTGCCAGCAGTTACAGGGGCCCTGGGGCCAACGTCCTGACTTTC
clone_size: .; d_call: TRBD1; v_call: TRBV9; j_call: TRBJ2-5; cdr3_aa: CASSAGQGVPQETQYF; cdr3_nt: TGTGCCAGCAGCGCCGGACAGGGGGTACCTCAAGAGACCCAGTACTTC
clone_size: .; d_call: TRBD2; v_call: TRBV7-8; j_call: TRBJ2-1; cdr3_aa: CASSSPSLAGGAYNEQFF; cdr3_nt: TGTGCCAGCAGCTCCCCTTCTTTAGCGGGAGGAGCCTACAATGAGCAGTTCTTC
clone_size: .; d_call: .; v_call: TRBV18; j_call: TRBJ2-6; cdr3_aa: CASSPEQLYLSGANVLTF; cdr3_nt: TGTGCCAGCTCACCAGAACAGCTTTACCTCTCTGGGGCCAACGTCCTGACTTTC
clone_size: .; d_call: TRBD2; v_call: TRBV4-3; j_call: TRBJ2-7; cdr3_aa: CASSQALTSGRGEQYF; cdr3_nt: TGCGCCAGCAGCCAAGCGCTTACTAGCGGGAGGGGCGAGCAGTACTTC
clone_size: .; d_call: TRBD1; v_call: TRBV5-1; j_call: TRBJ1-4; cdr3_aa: CASSSRTGDEKLFF; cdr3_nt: TGCGCCAGCAGCTCGAGGACAGGGGACGAAAAACTGTTTTTT
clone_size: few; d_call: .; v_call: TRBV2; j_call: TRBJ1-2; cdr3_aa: CASSAGAYGYTF; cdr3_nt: TGTGCCAGCAGTGCAGGGGCCTATGGCTACACCTTC
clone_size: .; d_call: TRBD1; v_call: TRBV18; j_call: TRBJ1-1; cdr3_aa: CASSPTGGRGTEAFF; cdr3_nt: TGTGCCAGCTCACCGACAGGGGGTAGGGGCACTGAAGCTTTCTTT
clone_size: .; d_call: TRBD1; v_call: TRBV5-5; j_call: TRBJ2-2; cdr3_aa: CASSSGTANTGELFF; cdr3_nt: TGTGCCAGCAGCTCCGGGACAGCTAACACCGGGGAGCTGTTTTTT
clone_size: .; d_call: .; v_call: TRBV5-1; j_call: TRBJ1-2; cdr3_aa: CASSLAGPNYGYTF; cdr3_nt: TGCGCCAGCAGCTTAGCAGGGCCCAACTATGGCTACACCTTC
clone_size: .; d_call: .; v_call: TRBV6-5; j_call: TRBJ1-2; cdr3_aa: CASSYSRTADYGYTF; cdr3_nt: TGTGCCAGCAGTTACTCACGGACAGCCGACTATGGCTACACCTTC
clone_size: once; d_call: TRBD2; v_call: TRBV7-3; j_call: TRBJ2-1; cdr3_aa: CASSKAGGTYNEQFF; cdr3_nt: TGTGCCAGCAGCAAAGCGGGAGGTACATACAATGAGCAGTTCTTC
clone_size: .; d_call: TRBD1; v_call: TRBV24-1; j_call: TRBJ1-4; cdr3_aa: CATSDLQIGDRGQGNEKLFF; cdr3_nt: TGTGCCACCAGTGATTTGCAAATCGGGGACAGGGGCCAAGGGAATGAAAAACTGTTTTTT
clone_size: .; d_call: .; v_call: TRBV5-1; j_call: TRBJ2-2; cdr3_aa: CASSLRLYPPELFF; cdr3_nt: TGCGCCAGCAGCCTACGACTGTACCCACCGGAGCTGTTTTTT
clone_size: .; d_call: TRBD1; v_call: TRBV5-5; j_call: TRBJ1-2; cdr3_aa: CASSEPGTGVLRYGYTF; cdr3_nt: TGTGCCAGCAGCGAGCCCGGGACAGGGGTTTTGAGGTATGGCTACACCTTC
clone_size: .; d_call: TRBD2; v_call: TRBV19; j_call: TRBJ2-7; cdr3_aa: CASSRALAGLYEQYF; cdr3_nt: TGTGCCAGTAGTAGGGCTCTAGCGGGCCTCTACGAGCAGTACTTC
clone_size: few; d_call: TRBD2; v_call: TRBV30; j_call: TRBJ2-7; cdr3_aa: CAWSPGLDGEQYF; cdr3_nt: TGTGCCTGGAGCCCGGGACTAGATGGTGAGCAGTACTTC
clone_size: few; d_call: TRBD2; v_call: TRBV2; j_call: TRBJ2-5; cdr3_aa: CASSGGLAGVGETQYF; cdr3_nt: TGTGCCAGCAGTGGCGGACTAGCGGGAGTGGGAGAGACCCAGTACTTC
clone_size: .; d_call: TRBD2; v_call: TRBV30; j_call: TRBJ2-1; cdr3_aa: CAWRLAGKPNEQFF; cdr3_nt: TGTGCCTGGAGGCTAGCGGGAAAACCAAATGAGCAGTTCTTC
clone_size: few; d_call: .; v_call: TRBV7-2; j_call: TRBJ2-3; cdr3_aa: CASSLALLIPRVDTQYF; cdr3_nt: TGTGCCAGCAGCTTAGCGCTCTTAATCCCCAGGGTAGATACGCAGTATTTT
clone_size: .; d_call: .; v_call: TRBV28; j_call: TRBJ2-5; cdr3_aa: CASSFQATVETQYF; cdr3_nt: TGTGCCAGCAGTTTTCAGGCTACCGTGGAGACCCAGTACTTC
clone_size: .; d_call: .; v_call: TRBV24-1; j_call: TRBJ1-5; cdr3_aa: CATSDVRGPQHF; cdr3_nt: TGTGCCACCAGTGATGTCCGGGGGCCCCAGCATTTT
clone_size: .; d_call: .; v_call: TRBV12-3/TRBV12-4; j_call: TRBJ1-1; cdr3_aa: CASSRMTGTEAFF; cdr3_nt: TGTGCCAGCAGTCGTATGACAGGCACTGAAGCTTTCTTT
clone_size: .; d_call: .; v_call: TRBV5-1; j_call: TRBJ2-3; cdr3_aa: CASSLTSGADTQYF; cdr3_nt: TGCGCCAGCAGCTTGACCTCCGGGGCAGATACGCAGTATTTT
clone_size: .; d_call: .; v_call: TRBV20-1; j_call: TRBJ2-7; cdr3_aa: CSARRGYEQYF; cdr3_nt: TGCAGTGCTAGAAGGGGCTACGAGCAGTACTTC
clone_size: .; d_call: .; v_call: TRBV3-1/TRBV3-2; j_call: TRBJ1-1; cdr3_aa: CASSQLSGTEAFF; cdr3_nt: TGTGCCAGCAGCCAACTTTCGGGGACTGAAGCTTTCTTT
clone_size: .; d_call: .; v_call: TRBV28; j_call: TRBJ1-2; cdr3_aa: CASRQGHQPNYGYTF; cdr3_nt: TGTGCCAGCAGACAAGGACACCAACCTAACTATGGCTACACCTTC
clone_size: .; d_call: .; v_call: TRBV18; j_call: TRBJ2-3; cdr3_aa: CASSPMSGRDTQYF; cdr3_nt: TGTGCCAGCTCACCAATGAGCGGGCGGGATACGCAGTATTTT
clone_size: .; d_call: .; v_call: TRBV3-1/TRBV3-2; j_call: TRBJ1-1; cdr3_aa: CASSPDSSNTEAFF; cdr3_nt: TGTGCCAGCAGCCCGGACAGCTCGAACACTGAAGCTTTCTTT
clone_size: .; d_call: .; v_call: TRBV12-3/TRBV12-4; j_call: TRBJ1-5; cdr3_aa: CASSLREGQPQHF; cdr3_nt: TGTGCCAGCTCTCTCAGAGAGGGTCAGCCCCAGCATTTT
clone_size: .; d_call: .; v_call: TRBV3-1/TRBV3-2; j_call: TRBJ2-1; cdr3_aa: CASSQDVGGIVLAAPSYNEQFF; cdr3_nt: TGTGCCAGCAGCCAAGATGTTGGGGGGATCGTCCTGGCGGCGCCCTCCTACAATGAGCAGTTCTTC
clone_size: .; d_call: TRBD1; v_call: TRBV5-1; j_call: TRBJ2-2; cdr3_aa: CASSLTDRPNTGELFF; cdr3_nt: TGCGCCAGCAGCTTGACGGACAGGCCGAACACCGGGGAGCTGTTTTTT
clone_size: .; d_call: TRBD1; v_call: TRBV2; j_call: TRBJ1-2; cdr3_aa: CASSDRGSIDGYTF; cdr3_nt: TGTGCCAGCAGTGACAGGGGGTCCATCGATGGCTACACCTTC
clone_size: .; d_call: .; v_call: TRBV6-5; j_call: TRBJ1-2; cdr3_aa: CASSFDRRDSYGYTF; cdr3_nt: TGTGCCAGCAGTTTTGACAGGCGTGACTCCTATGGCTACACCTTC
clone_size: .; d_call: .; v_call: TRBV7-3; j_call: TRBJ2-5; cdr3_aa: CASSPRGQETQYF; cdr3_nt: TGTGCCAGCAGCCCCCGGGGGCAAGAGACCCAGTACTTC
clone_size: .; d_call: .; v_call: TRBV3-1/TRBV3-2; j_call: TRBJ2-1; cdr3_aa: CASSQGASVRINEQFF; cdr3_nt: TGTGCCAGCAGCCAAGGGGCTAGCGTACGAATCAATGAGCAGTTCTTC
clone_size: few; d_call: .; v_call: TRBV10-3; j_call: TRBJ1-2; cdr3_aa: CATREGGYGYTF; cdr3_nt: TGTGCCACCCGGGAGGGGGGCTATGGCTACACCTTC
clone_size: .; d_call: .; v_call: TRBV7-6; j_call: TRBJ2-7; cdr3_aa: CASSLDQGTYEQYF; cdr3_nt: TGTGCCAGCAGCTTAGATCAGGGGACCTACGAGCAGTACTTC
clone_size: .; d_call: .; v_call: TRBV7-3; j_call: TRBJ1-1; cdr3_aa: CASSLGAANTEAFF; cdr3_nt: TGTGCCAGCAGCTTAGGGGCAGCCAACACTGAAGCTTTCTTT
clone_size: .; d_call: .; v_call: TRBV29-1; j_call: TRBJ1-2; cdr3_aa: CSVARSDGYTF; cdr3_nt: TGCAGCGTTGCGAGAAGTGATGGCTACACCTTC
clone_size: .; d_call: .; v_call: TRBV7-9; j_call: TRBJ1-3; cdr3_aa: CASSFVGVSGNTIYF; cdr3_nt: TGTGCCAGCAGCTTTGTAGGGGTTTCTGGAAACACCATATATTTT
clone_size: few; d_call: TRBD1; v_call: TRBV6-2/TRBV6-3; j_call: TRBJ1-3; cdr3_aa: CASSSRPGQTKPSSGNTIYF; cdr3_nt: TGTGCCAGCAGTTCACGACCGGGACAGACCAAACCGAGCTCTGGAAACACCATATATTTT
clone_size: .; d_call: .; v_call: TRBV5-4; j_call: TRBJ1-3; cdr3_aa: CASSLEVSGGNTIYF; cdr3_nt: TGTGCCAGCAGCTTGGAGGTCTCCGGGGGAAACACCATATATTTT
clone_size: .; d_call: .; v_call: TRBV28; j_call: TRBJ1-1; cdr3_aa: CASSRPGETEAFF; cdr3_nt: TGTGCCAGCTCGCGCCCGGGGGAGACTGAAGCTTTCTTT
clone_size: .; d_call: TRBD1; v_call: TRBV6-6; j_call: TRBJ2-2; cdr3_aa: CASIRQGVNTGELFF; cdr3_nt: TGTGCCAGCATCCGACAGGGGGTCAACACCGGGGAGCTGTTTTTT